Presented here are 10 T cell receptor beta chains from one specimen sequenced in a study of Ad26.COV2.S vaccination and SARS-CoV-2 variants. Sequencing was performed with immunoSEQ multiplex PCR; in TCRdb, only in-frame clones are kept and a portion is missing. The sample lists approximately 410,000 clones, 92% occurring once. As to treatment: some 20 received Ad26.COV2.S at low or high dose, single or two shots; 5 received placebo; per-sample allocation not given. The samples were gathered on day 63 after the first injection of vaccine or placebo. The sequencing used peripheral blood, collected in a trial of Ad26.COV2.S vaccine versus placebo. These receptor sequences come from a person between 18 and 60 years old who received the Ad26.COV2.S COVID-19 vaccine or a placebo.

This chain uses TRBV28 with TRBJ2-7, with D uncertain. Germline CDR1 MDHEN, CDR2 SYDVKM. The CDR3 is 14 residues long. The ends were cut back, 5 bases at V and 4 bases at J, with 15 bases in the middle. Here the CDR3 reads CASSPSGSLYEQYF. DNA for the CDR3: TGTGCCAGCAGTCCCTCCGGGTCCTTATACGAGCAGTACTTC.

The rearrangement links TRBV6-2 or TRBV6-3 to TRBJ1-5; D may be TRBD1 (5 bases). The CDR3 is 14 amino acids. Germline-derived CDR1 and CDR2 are MNHEY and SVGEGT. The germline V and J ends were trimmed by 0 bases and 7 bases, with 10 bases remaining between them. The DNA of the CDR3 is TGTGCCAGCAGTTACTCGGGGGTAAGGCAGCCCCAGCATTTT. This encodes CASSYSGVRQPQHF.

The chain employs TRBV7-6 and TRBJ2-5; 10 nucleotides match TRBD2. Trimming removed 1 base from V and 5 bases from J; junction bases left unmatched: 4. The CDR3 contains 15 residues. Germline assignment: CDR1 SGHVS and CDR2 FNYEAQ. The CDR3, as DNA: TGTGCCAGCAGCTTAGGACTAGCGGGTGGGGAGACCCAGTACTTC. It codes for CASSLGLAGGETQYF.

This clone was observed once. This chain uses TRBV25-1 with TRBJ2-3; D is perhaps TRBD1 (5 bases). This CDR3 has 12 residues. Germline CDR1 and CDR2: MGHDK and SYGVNS. V was clipped by 5 bases and J by 4 bases, with 7 bases between them. CDR3 sequence: CASSPGPDTQYF. The CDR3 region has the DNA TGTGCCAGCAGTCCAGGGCCAGATACGCAGTATTTT.

The chain uses TRBV27 and TRBJ1-1, with D unresolved. V was pared by 3 bases and J by 8 bases, with 13 bases between. The CDR3 spans 13 residues. CDR1 MNHEY and CDR2 SMNVEV come from the germline V gene (reference sequence). The CDR3, as DNA: TGTGCCAGCAGTTTGGGAGGTGGTCTCGAAGCTTTCTTT. This codes for CASSLGGGLEAFF.

The rearrangement joins TRBV25-1 to TRBJ2-2, with D possibly being TRBD2 (5 bases). The CDR3 runs 15 residues. Trimming removed 4 bases at V and 2 bases at J, with 11 bases between. The germline CDR1 and CDR2 sequences are MGHDK and SYGVNS. The CDR3 DNA sequence: TGTGCCAGCAGTGGGACGGACTTTAACACCGGGGAGCTGTTTTTT. It encodes CASSGTDFNTGELFF.

The rearrangement joins TRBV7-6 to TRBJ2-2; 7 bases line up with TRBD1. With V trimmed by 5 bases and J by 2 bases, 11 bases remained unmatched. The CDR3 is 17 amino acids. Germline CDR1 and CDR2: SGHVS and FNYEAQ. The CDR3 nucleotides are TGTGCCAGCAGCGTGCCCGGTGACAGGGACAACACCGGGGAGCTGTTTTTT. It codes for CASSVPGDRDNTGELFF.

The rearrangement links TRBV24-1 to TRBJ1-5; TRBD1 matches 12 bases. Trimming cost V 3 bases and J 7 bases; bases outside gene matches: 9. CDR3 length equals 17 residues. In germline, CDR1 is KGHDR, CDR2 SFDVKD. CDR3 loop: CATSDRGSGTGGQPQHF. CDR3 coding DNA: TGTGCCACCAGTGATCGGGGATCCGGGACAGGGGGCCAGCCCCAGCATTTT.

This clone was picked up one time. The chain employs TRBV7-2 and TRBJ2-1, with D maybe TRBD2 (5 bases). V lost 2 bases and J lost 8, with 16 bases in between. There are 15 residues in the CDR3. Germline CDR1 and CDR2: SGHTA and FQGNSA. CDR3 sequence: CASSLISPSRDEQFF. The CDR3 DNA sequence: TGTGCCAGCAGCTTAATTAGCCCATCGAGGGATGAGCAGTTCTTC.

The chain uses TRBV28 and TRBJ2-1; D might be TRBD1 or TRBD2, each matching 5 bases. Germline V gives CDR1 MDHEN, CDR2 SYDVKM. V was clipped by 4 bases and J by 7 bases, with 11 bases between them. The CDR3 runs 13 residues. The CDR3 region has the DNA TGTGCCAGCAGTTCCGGTGGGGGAAATGAGCAGTTCTTC. Amino acid sequence: CASSSGGGNEQFF. Combining the CDR3 with reference TRBV28 and TRBJ2-1 gives the whole variable domain DVKVTQSSRYLVKRTGEKVFLECVQDMDHENMFWYRQDPGLGLRLIYFSYDVKMKEKGDIPEGYSVSREKKERFSLILESASTNQTSMYLCASSSGGGNEQFFGPGTRLTVL.